The next 26 T cell receptor beta chains were all read from a single sample in a study of blood T cell repertoires in COVID-19. The repertoire was sequenced with immunoSEQ multiplex PCR; TCRdb's copy has only in-frame clones and lacks some. The sample yields approximately 270,000 clones, around 90% seen once. Sequencing used PBMCs or T cells enriched from blood (not recorded which). The receptors were sampled from a man aged 35 to 55 who had been exposed to COVID-19.

V is TRBV28 and J is TRBJ2-7, with 7 bases lining up with TRBD2. The CDR3 sequence is 18 residues long. V gave up 3 bases and J gave up 2 bases; unmatched junction bases: 16. From germline, CDR1 is MDHEN and CDR2 SYDVKM. The CDR3 reads CASSFPPYRGRAAYEQYF. In DNA form, the CDR3 reads TGTGCCAGCAGTTTCCCCCCTTACAGAGGGAGGGCCGCCTACGAGCAGTACTTC.

This clone has a single count. As DNA, the CDR3 is TGTGCCACCGGACAGGGTAGTGGCACTGAAGCTTTCTTT. Protein product: CATGQGSGTEAFF. This chain links TRBV24-1 with TRBJ1-1, with 8 bases aligning to TRBD1. J lost 4 bases, V lost 9 bases, and 6 bases had no gene match. The CDR3 has 13 amino acids. Germline lookup yields CDR1 KGHDR and CDR2 SFDVKD.

The chain uses TRBV7-3 and TRBJ1-2, with TRBD1 matching over 9 bases. V lost 4 bases, J lost 8 bases, and 5 bases stayed unmatched. Per the germline V gene, CDR1 is SGHTA and CDR2 is FQGTGA. CDR3 size: 13 residues. This chain's CDR3 is CASSYGQGWGYTF. The DNA of the CDR3 is TGTGCCAGCAGCTACGGACAGGGGTGGGGCTACACCTTC. The full variable domain, its missing parts supplied by reference TRBV7-3 and TRBJ1-2, is GAGVSQTPSNKVTEKGKYVELRCDPISGHTALYWYRQSLGQGPEFLIYFQGTGAADDSGLPNDRFFAVRPEGSVSTLKIQRTERGDSAVYLCASSYGQGWGYTFGSGTRLTVV.

This sequence joins TRBV19 and TRBJ1-5, with D possibly TRBD1 on 5 matching bases. The CDR3 is made up of 14 amino acids. V lost 1 base and J 8 bases, leaving 12 bases between the germline ends. Germline values: CDR1 LNHDA, CDR2 SQIVND (reference sequence). CDR3 nucleotide sequence: TGTGCCAGTAGTATAGCGACAGAGATGGAGCCCCAGCATTTT. This sequence encodes CASSIATEMEPQHF.

CDR3 in amino acids: CASSRQELYGYTF. CDR3 nucleotide sequence: TGTGCCAGCAGCCGACAGGAACTTTATGGCTACACCTTC. The V and J genes are TRBV7-9 and TRBJ1-2; D is perhaps TRBD1 (6 bases). V gave up 5 bases and J gave up 5 bases, with 12 bases separating them. The CDR3 loop spans 13 amino acids. Germline CDR1 and CDR2: SEHNR and FQNEAQ (reference sequence).

The chain links TRBV5-4 to TRBJ1-1; no firm D call. V was trimmed by 4 bases and J by 5 bases, leaving 21 bases between them. The CDR3 spans 16 residues. Germline lookup yields CDR1 SGHNT and CDR2 YYREEE (reference sequence). CDR3 residues: CASSPSPNSLETEAFF. DNA for the CDR3: TGTGCCAGCAGCCCATCGCCAAATTCATTAGAGACTGAAGCTTTCTTT.

V and J are TRBV14 and TRBJ1-5; 8 bases map to TRBD1. The CDR3 spans 15 residues. Per germline, CDR1 SGHDN and CDR2 FVKESK. V lost 1 base to trimming and J lost 2 bases; unmatched junction nucleotides: 1. Here the CDR3 DNA reads TGTGCCAGCAGCCAAGGGGGACAGGGCAATCAGCCCCAGCATTTT. Amino acids: CASSQGGQGNQPQHF.

In DNA form, the CDR3 reads TGTGCCAGCAGCTTGGTAGGGAGCACTGAAGCTTTCTTT. As protein: CASSLVGSTEAFF. The chain employs TRBV5-4 and TRBJ1-1; D remains ambiguous. This CDR3 is built from 13 residues. Germline CDR1 is SGHNT and CDR2 is YYREEE (reference sequence). Trimming pared 0 bases from V and 4 bases from J, leaving 7 bases between.

V usage is TRBV19 and J usage is TRBJ1-1; TRBD1 aligns across 7 bases. From germline, CDR1 is LNHDA and CDR2 SQIVND (reference sequence). The trim removed 8 bases at V and 6 bases at J, leaving 9 bases unmatched. This CDR3 has 13 amino acids. The CDR3 spells CASGGTAASEAFF. CDR3 coding DNA: TGTGCCAGTGGGGGGACAGCAGCTTCTGAAGCTTTCTTT.

V usage is TRBV28 and J usage is TRBJ2-6, with D perhaps matching TRBD1 (6 bases). This CDR3 is 15 amino acids long. CDR1 and CDR2 from the germline V gene are MDHEN and SYDVKM. V was pared by 6 bases and J by 0 bases, with 9 bases between. CDR3 DNA sequence: TGTGCCAGCAGGGACAGCGGCTCTGGGGCCAACGTCCTGACTTTC. Translating it yields CASRDSGSGANVLTF. Variable domain in full (rest from reference TRBV28 and TRBJ2-6): DVKVTQSSRYLVKRTGEKVFLECVQDMDHENMFWYRQDPGLGLRLIYFSYDVKMKEKGDIPEGYSVSREKKERFSLILESASTNQTSMYLCASRDSGSGANVLTFGAGSRLTVL.

The V and J genes are TRBV9 and TRBJ1-1; the D gene is possibly TRBD1 (6 bases). This CDR3 is 15 amino acids long. Trimming stripped 4 bases from V and 0 bases from J, with 13 bases between. Germline CDR1 reads SGDLS; CDR2 reads YYNGEE. The CDR3 region is CASSPWGQMNTEAFF. In DNA, the CDR3 is TGTGCCAGCAGCCCTTGGGGGCAAATGAACACTGAAGCTTTCTTT. The whole variable domain, remainder taken from reference TRBV9 and TRBJ1-1, is DSGVTQTPKHLITATGQRVTLRCSPRSGDLSVYWYQQSLDQGLQFLIQYYNGEERAKGNILERFSAQQFPDLHSELNLSSLELGDSALYFCASSPWGQMNTEAFFGQGTRLTVV.

The count of this clone is one. CDR3 protein: CASSLFSNTGELFF. In DNA, the CDR3 is TGTGCCAGCAGTCTGTTTTCGAACACCGGGGAGCTGTTTTTT. V gene TRBV2 combines with J gene TRBJ2-2; D gene ambiguous. The CDR3 contains 14 residues. CDR1 is SNHLY, CDR2 FYNNEI, per germline. Between the trimmed V and J ends, which lost 5 bases and 0 bases, there was a span of 7 bases.

This chain uses TRBV28 with TRBJ1-1; TRBD1 agrees at 8 bases. Germline values: CDR1 MDHEN, CDR2 SYDVKM. CDR3 size: 13 residues. J was trimmed by 10 bases and V by 3 bases; bases with no gene match: 7. CDR3 amino acids: CASSFPGGSLAFF. The CDR3 nucleotides are TGTGCCAGCAGTTTCCCAGGGGGCTCTTTAGCTTTCTTT.

The table lists this clone with a count of one. This sequence joins TRBV29-1 and TRBJ1-3, with D perhaps TRBD1 (6 bases). V gave up 6 bases and J gave up 2 bases, with 8 bases separating them. CDR3 length equals 12 residues. Germline CDR1 is SQVTM and CDR2 is ANQGSEA. The CDR3 sequence: CSVTGTGNTIYF. Written as DNA, the CDR3 is TGCAGCGTCACAGGGACTGGAAACACCATATATTTT. Filled out from reference TRBV29-1 and TRBJ1-3, the complete variable domain reads SAVISQKPSRDICQRGTSLTIQCQVDSQVTMMFWYRQQPGQSLTLIATANQGSEATYESGFVIDKFPISRPNLTFSTLTVSNMSPEDSSIYLCSVTGTGNTIYFGEGSWLTVV.

The CDR3 here is CASSRIAQPYEQYF. CDR3 DNA: TGTGCCAGTAGTAGGATCGCACAGCCCTACGAGCAGTACTTC. The rearrangement joins TRBV19 to TRBJ2-7; no definite D call. The length of the CDR3 is 14 residues. The V gene lost 4 bases and the J gene lost 2 bases, with 12 bases spanning the gap. Germline loops: CDR1 LNHDA, CDR2 SQIVND (reference sequence).

CDR3 protein: CASPGLEQFF. CDR3 coding DNA: TGTGCCAGTCCGGGACTAGAACAGTTCTTC. The V gene is TRBV28, the J gene TRBJ2-1; 8 bases line up with TRBD2. Germline values: CDR1 MDHEN, CDR2 SYDVKM. V trimming: 9 bases; J trimming: 13 bases; junction bases outside the gene matches: 5. The CDR3 consists of 10 residues.

V usage is TRBV19 and J usage is TRBJ1-1, with 8 nucleotides matching TRBD1. Per the germline V gene, CDR1 is LNHDA and CDR2 is SQIVND (reference sequence). Germline trimming cut 4 bases from V and 5 bases from J; bases unmatched to any gene: 12. The CDR3 extends over 16 amino acids. The CDR3 region has the DNA TGTGCCAGTAGTACCGGACAGGGTTTTTCGGGGACTGAAGCTTTCTTT. It translates to CASSTGQGFSGTEAFF. Full variable domain (remainder filled in from reference TRBV19 and TRBJ1-1): DGGITQSPKYLFRKEGQNVTLSCEQNLNHDAMYWYRQDPGQGLRLIYYSQIVNDFQKGDIAEGYSVSREKKESFPLTVTSAQKNPTAFYLCASSTGQGFSGTEAFFGQGTRLTVV.

V gene TRBV19 combines with J gene TRBJ2-7; the D gene is possibly TRBD2 (6 bases). V was trimmed by 6 bases and J by 4 bases, leaving 22 bases between them. CDR1 and CDR2 (germline): LNHDA, SQIVND (reference sequence). The length of the CDR3 is 16 residues. The CDR3 here is CASSRLPGGFGYEQYF. CDR3 sequence (DNA): TGTGCCAGTAGCCGCCTCCCTGGGGGGTTTGGATACGAGCAGTACTTC.

This rearrangement joins TRBV12-3 or TRBV12-4 to TRBJ1-6, with 7 bases matching TRBD1. This CDR3 has 13 amino acids. V lost 6 bases to trimming and J lost 10 bases; unmatched junction nucleotides: 6. For the CDR3, the DNA is TGTGCCAGCAGAAAGACAGGGCGGTCACCCCTCCACTTT. Amino acids: CASRKTGRSPLHF.

This clone was seen a handful of times. The chain joins TRBV15 to TRBJ1-5; the D gene is possibly TRBD1 (5 bases). Germline assignment: CDR1 LNHNV and CDR2 YYDKDF (reference sequence). This CDR3 has 14 amino acids. Trimming removed 8 bases from V and 3 bases from J, with 14 bases in between. CDR3 nucleotide sequence: TGTGCCACCTCCCAGACAGTCGACAATCAGCCCCAGCATTTT. Translated: CATSQTVDNQPQHF. Variable domain in full (rest from reference TRBV15 and TRBJ1-5): DAMVIQNPRYQVTQFGKPVTLSCSQTLNHNVMYWYQQKSSQAPKLLFHYYDKDFNNEADTPDNFQSRRPNTSFCFLDIRSPGLGDTAMYLCATSQTVDNQPQHFGDGTRLSIL.

The chain joins TRBV12-5 to TRBJ2-5, with 11 bases matching TRBD1. V shed 0 bases and J 2 bases; nucleotides not matched to a gene: 8. The CDR3 contains 18 residues. Germline-derived CDR1 and CDR2 are LGHNT and FRNRAP. The CDR3 bases are TGTGCTAGTGGTTTGGTATCCGGGACAGGGGGTTTACAAGAGACCCAGTACTTC. Protein sequence: CASGLVSGTGGLQETQYF.

The genes are TRBV19 and TRBJ2-3; D is unclear. Germline V CDR1 and CDR2: LNHDA, SQIVND (reference sequence). V lost 5 bases and J 0 bases, leaving 9 bases between the germline ends. The CDR3 length is 14 residues. The CDR3 protein is CASSFYASTDTQYF. For the CDR3, the DNA is TGTGCCAGTAGTTTCTACGCAAGCACAGATACGCAGTATTTT.

The chain carries TRBV6-5 and TRBJ1-1; no clear D gene. The germline V and J ends were trimmed by 2 bases and 0 bases, with 4 bases remaining between them. Germline CDR1 MNHEY, CDR2 SVGAGI. The CDR3 is 13 residues long. The CDR3 sequence is CASSYEMNTEAFF. Written as DNA, the CDR3 is TGTGCCAGCAGTTACGAGATGAACACTGAAGCTTTCTTT.

This clone was seen only once. The J gene is TRBJ2-1, the V gene TRBV7-3; D possibly corresponds to TRBD1 (6 bases). V lost 6 bases and J lost 8, with 14 bases in between. Per germline, CDR1 SGHTA and CDR2 FQGTGA. The CDR3 length is 13 residues. CDR3 region: CASSRTRGDEQFF. CDR3 nucleotides: TGTGCCAGCAGTCGTACCAGGGGTGATGAGCAGTTCTTC.

The chain has TRBV3-1 (or the pseudogene TRBV3-2) and TRBJ2-5; TRBD1 aligns across 12 bases. This CDR3 comprises 17 residues. The germline V gene has CDR1 LGHDT and CDR2 YNNKEL (reference sequence). Trimming at V came to 4 bases and at J to 3 bases, leaving 9 bases not matched to a gene. The chain's CDR3 is CASSPLWGTGGEETQYF. The CDR3 DNA follows: TGTGCCAGCAGCCCCCTTTGGGGGACAGGGGGCGAAGAGACCCAGTACTTC.

The rearrangement uses TRBV7-3 and TRBJ2-6, with D possibly being TRBD2 (5 bases). The CDR3 is made up of 19 amino acids. The germline gives CDR1 SGHTA, CDR2 FQGTGA. Trimming shortened V by 1 base and J by 0 bases, and 16 bases separated the two germline ends. CDR3 DNA: TGTGCCAGCAGCTTAAGAAGCGGCAGCCCCACCTCTGGGGCCAACGTCCTGACTTTC. This sequence encodes CASSLRSGSPTSGANVLTF.